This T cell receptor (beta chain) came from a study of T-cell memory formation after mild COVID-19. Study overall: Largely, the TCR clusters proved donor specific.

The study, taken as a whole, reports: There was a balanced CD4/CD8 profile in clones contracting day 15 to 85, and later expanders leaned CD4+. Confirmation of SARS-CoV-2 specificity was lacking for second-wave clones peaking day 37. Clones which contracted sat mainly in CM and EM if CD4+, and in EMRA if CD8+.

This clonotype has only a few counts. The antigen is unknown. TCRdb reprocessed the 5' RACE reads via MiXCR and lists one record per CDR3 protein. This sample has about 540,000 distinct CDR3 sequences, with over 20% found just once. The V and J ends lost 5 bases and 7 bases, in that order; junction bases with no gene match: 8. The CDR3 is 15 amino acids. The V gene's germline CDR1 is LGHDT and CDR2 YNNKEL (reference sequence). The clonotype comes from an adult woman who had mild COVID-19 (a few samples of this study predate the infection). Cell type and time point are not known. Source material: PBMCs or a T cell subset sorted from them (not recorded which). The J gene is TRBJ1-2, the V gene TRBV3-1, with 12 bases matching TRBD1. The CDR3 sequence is CASSDPGQGARGYTF. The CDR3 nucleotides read TGTGCCAGCAGCGATCCGGGACAGGGGGCACGTGGCTACACCTTC.